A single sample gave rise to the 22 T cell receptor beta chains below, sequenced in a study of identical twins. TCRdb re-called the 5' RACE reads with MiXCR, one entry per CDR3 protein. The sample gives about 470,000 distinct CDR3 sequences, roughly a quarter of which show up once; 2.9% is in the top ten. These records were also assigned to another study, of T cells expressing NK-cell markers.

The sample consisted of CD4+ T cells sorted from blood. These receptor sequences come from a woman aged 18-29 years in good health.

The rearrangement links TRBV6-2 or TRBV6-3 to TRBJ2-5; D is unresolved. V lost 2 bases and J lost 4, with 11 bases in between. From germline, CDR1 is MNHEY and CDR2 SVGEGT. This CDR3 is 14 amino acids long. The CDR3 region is CASSYARLGETQYF. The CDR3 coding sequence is TGTGCCAGCAGTTACGCCCGTCTGGGAGAGACCCAGTACTTC.

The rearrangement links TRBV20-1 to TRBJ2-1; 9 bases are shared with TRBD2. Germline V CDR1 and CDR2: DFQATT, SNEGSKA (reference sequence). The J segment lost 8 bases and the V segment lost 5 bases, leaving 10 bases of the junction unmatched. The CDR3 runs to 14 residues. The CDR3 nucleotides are TGCAGTGCTCTCGTGGCGGGAGGGCCTTATGAGCAGTTCTTC. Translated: CSALVAGGPYEQFF.

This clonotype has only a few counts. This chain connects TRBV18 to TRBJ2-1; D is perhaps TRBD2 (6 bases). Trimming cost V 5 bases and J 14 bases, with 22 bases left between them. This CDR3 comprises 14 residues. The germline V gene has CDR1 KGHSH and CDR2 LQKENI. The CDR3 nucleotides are TGTGCCAGCTCAACCCTCGGGGGAGACGCCGGGGAGTTCTTC. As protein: CASSTLGGDAGEFF.

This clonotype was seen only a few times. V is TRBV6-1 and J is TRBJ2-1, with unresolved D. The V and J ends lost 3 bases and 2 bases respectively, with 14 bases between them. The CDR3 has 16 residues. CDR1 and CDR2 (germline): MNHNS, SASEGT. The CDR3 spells CASSDTKGFTYNEQFF. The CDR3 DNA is TGTGCCAGCAGTGACACCAAAGGCTTCACCTACAATGAGCAGTTCTTC.

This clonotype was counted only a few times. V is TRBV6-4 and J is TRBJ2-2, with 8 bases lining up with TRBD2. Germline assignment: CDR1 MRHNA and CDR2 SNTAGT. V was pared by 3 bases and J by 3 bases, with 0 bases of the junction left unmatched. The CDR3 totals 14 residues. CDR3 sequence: CASSEAGDTGELFF. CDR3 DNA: TGTGCCAGCAGTGAAGCGGGGGACACCGGGGAGCTGTTTTTT.

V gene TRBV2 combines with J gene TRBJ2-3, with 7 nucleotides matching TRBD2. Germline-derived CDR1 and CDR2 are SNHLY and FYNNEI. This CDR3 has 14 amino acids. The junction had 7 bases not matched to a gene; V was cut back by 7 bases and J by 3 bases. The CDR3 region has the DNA TGTGCCAGCAAAGCCCGCGGGGGTACAGATACGCAGTATTTT. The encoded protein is CASKARGGTDTQYF.

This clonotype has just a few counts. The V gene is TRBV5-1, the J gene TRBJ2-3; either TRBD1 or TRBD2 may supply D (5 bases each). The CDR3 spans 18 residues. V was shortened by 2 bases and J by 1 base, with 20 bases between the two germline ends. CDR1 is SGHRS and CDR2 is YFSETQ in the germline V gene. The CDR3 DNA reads TGCGCCAGCAGCTTAAACATTCCGAGGGGCGTCCGCACAGATACGCAGTATTTT. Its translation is CASSLNIPRGVRTDTQYF.

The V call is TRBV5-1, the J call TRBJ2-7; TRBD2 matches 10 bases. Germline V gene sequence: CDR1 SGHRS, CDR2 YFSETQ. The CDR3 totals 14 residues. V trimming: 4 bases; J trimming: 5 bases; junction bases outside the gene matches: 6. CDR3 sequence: CASSPLAGVDEQYF. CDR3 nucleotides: TGCGCCAGCAGCCCCCTAGCGGGAGTGGACGAGCAGTACTTC.

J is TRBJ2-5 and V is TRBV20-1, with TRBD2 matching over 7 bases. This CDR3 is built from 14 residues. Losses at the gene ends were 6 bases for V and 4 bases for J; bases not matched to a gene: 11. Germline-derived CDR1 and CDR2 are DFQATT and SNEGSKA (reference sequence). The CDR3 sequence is CSAPKRGGRETQYF. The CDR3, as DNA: TGCAGTGCACCAAAGAGGGGAGGGAGAGAGACCCAGTACTTC.

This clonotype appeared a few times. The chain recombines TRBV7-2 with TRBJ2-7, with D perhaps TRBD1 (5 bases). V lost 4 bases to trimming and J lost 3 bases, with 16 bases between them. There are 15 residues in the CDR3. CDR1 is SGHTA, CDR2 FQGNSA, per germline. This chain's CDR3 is CASSSLYGAGYEQYF. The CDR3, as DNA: TGTGCCAGCAGCTCACTCTATGGGGCCGGCTACGAGCAGTACTTC.

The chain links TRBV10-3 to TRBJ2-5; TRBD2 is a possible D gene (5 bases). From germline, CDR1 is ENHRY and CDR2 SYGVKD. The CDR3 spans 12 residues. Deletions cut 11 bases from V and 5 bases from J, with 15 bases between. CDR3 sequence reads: CAARGEGETQYF. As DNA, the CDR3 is TGTGCCGCGCGAGGAGAGGGCGAGACCCAGTACTTC.

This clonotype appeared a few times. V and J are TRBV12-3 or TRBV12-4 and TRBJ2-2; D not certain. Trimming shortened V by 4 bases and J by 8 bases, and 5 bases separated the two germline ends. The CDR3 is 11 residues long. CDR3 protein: CASSSRGELFF. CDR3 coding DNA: TGTGCCAGCAGTTCTCGTGGGGAGCTGTTTTTT.

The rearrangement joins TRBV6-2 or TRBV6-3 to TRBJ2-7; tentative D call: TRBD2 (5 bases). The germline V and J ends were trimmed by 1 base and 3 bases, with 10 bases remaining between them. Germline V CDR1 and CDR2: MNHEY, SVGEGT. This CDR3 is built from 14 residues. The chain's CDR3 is CASSYLGARYEQYF. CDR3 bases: TGTGCCAGCAGTTACTTGGGAGCGCGCTACGAGCAGTACTTC.

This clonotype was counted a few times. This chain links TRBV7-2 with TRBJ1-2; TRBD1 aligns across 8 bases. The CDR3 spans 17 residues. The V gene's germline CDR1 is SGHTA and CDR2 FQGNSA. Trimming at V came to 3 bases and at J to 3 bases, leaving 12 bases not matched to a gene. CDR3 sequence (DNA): TGTGCCAGCAGCTTCCGGGTCGGGCAGGGGGCCCACTATGGCTACACCTTC. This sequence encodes CASSFRVGQGAHYGYTF.

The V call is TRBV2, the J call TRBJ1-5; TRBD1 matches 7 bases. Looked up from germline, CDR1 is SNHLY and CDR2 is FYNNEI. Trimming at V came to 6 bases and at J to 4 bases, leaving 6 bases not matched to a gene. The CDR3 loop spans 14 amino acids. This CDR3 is CASRRGTENQPQHF. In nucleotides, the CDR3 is TGTGCCAGCAGAAGAGGGACAGAGAATCAGCCCCAGCATTTT.

The CDR3 is CASSQFISGEQFF. Written as DNA, the CDR3 is TGTGCCAGCAGCCAATTCATTAGCGGGGAGCAGTTCTTC. The chain recombines TRBV7-7 with TRBJ2-1, with 7 bases identical to TRBD2. From germline, CDR1 is SSHAT and CDR2 FNYEAQ (reference sequence). The CDR3 consists of 13 residues. The V and J ends lost 5 bases and 10 bases, in that order; junction bases with no gene match: 8.

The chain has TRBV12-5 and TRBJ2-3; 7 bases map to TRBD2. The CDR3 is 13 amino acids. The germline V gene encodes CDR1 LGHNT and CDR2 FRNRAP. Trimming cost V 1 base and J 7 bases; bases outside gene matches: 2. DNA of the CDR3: TGTGCTAGTGGTTTGGAAGCGGGGAATACGCAGTATTTT. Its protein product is CASGLEAGNTQYF. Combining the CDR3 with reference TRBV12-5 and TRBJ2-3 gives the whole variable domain DARVTQTPRHKVTEMGQEVTMRCQPILGHNTVFWYRQTMMQGLELLAYFRNRAPLDDSGMPKDRFSAEMPDATLATLKIQPSEPRDSAVYFCASGLEAGNTQYFGPGTRLTVL.

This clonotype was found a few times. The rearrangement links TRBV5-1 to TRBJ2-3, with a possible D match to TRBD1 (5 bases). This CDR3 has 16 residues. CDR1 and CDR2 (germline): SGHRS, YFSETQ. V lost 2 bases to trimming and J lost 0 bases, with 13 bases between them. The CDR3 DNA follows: TGCGCCAGCAGCTTTTGGGTCGACAGTAGCACAGATACGCAGTATTTT. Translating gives CASSFWVDSSTDTQYF.

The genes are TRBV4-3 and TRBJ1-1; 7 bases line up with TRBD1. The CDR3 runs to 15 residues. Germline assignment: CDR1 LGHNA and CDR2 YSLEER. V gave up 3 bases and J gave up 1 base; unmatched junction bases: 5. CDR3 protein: CASSQVTGWNTEAFF. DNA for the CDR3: TGCGCCAGCAGCCAGGTGACAGGGTGGAACACTGAAGCTTTCTTT.

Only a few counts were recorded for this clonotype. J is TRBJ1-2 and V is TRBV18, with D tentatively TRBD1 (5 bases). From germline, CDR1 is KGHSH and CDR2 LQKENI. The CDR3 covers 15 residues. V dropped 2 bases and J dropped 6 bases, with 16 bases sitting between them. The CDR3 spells CASSPSAGTTHGYTF. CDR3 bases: TGTGCCAGCTCACCATCGGCAGGGACGACCCATGGCTACACCTTC.

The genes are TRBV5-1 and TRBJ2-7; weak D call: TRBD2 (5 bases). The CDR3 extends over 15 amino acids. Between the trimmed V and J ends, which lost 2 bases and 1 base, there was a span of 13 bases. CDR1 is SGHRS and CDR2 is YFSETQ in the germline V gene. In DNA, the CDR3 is TGCGCCAGCAGCTTTGGATCCTCGGGGTCCTACGAGCAGTACTTC. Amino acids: CASSFGSSGSYEQYF.

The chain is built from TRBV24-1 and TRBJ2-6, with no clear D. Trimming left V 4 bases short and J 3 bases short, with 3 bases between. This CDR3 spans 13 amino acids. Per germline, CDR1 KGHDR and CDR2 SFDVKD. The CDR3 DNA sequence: TGTGCCACCAGTGAGCATGGGGCCAACGTCCTGACTTTC. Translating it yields CATSEHGANVLTF.